This T cell receptor (beta chain) appears in the sequencing data of a study of blood T cell repertoires in COVID-19. Study summary: The cDNA or gDNA used as material had been derived from T cells, B-cell-depleted T cells, or PBMCs.

As handled by the study authors: Cell counts per sample came from amplifying reference gene primers. Sequencing used immunoSEQ multiplex PCR; TCRdb keeps in-frame clones, though not all of them. V and J calls and clone size come straight from that table; D and trimming were deduced from the DNA. The sample carries a few hundred thousand clones, 90% recorded once. The V and J ends lost 6 bases and 7 bases, in that order; junction bases with no gene match: 11. Germline V lookup: CDR1 MNHEY, CDR2 SVGAGI. The CDR3 contains 15 residues. Sequencing was performed on PBMCs or T cells enriched from blood (not recorded which). This sequence originates from a woman aged 18-29 years with acute COVID-19. The V call is TRBV6-5, the J call TRBJ2-1, with 8 bases lining up with TRBD2. CDR3 bases: TGTGCCAGCAGACTACGGGAGGGCCGTATAAATGAGCAGTTCTTC. Translated, it gives CASRLREGRINEQFF.